This TCR beta chain was identified during a study of blood T cells in healthy people across ages. Study information: Template switching retrieved approximately one barcoded beta molecule for each two T cells.

General study results and limits: Among long-lived donors, naive CD4+ cells were more numerous and diversity higher than in aged donors. The authors considered diversity estimates from one million T cells to be underestimates.

A second roughly 6 to 11 cycle PCR used barcoded and J-beta primers. Via MiXCR, TCRdb re-called the 5' RACE reads, giving one row per CDR3 protein. The table records about 730,000 distinct CDR3 sequences, about 42% of them present only once. The V and J ends lost 0 bases and 8 bases, in that order; junction bases with no gene match: 11. The germline V gene has CDR1 MGHRA and CDR2 YSYEKL. The CDR3 covers 16 residues. This clonotype was seen at least ten times. Its antigen is unidentified. Donors ranged from roughly 6 to 100 years old and were healthy Caucasians in Russia. The source of this sequence is a woman between 55 and 75 years old in good health. What was sequenced was blood. This chain uses TRBV4-1 with TRBJ2-7; 9 bases are a match to TRBD2. The CDR3 region is CASSQDATSGPLKQYF. The CDR3 DNA reads TGCGCCAGCAGCCAAGATGCGACTAGCGGTCCCCTGAAGCAGTACTTC.